This is a list of T cell receptor beta chains from one sample in a study of graft-versus-host responses after intestinal transplantation. Libraries were prepared by immunoSEQ multiplex PCR; TCRdb keeps only in-frame clonotypes and omits some of them. The table includes 35,000 to 45,000 clones, roughly 89% detected once. The input for sequencing was PBMCs, taken around 280 days after transplant. These receptors all stem from a human patient who received an intestinal transplant, so some T cells may come from the graft donor. The CDR3 runs from the conserved cysteine through the conserved F or W. The D gene is left open where the match is weak. Some rows mark clone size as missing; the rest say once, few, many or name a class of expanded clone.

v_gene: TRBV7-8; d_gene: TRBD1; j_gene: TRBJ1-1; abundance: -; len: 14; CDR3aa: CASSLGTGNTEAFF; CDR3nt: TGTGCCAGCAGCTTAGGGACAGGGAACACTGAAGCTTTCTTT
v_gene: TRBV4-1; d_gene: -; j_gene: TRBJ2-5; abundance: -; len: 18; CDR3aa: CASSQGRGAPGSLETQYF; CDR3nt: TGCGCCAGCAGCCAGGGAAGGGGGGCGCCCGGCAGCCTAGAGACCCAGTACTTC
v_gene: TRBV5-1; d_gene: -; j_gene: TRBJ1-3; abundance: -; len: 13; CDR3aa: CASRQSSGNTIYF; CDR3nt: TGCGCCAGCAGACAGAGCTCTGGAAACACCATATATTTT
v_gene: TRBV5-5; d_gene: TRBD2; j_gene: TRBJ2-1; abundance: -; len: 14; CDR3aa: CASSLGLAYNEQFF; CDR3nt: TGTGCCAGCAGCTTGGGACTAGCGTACAATGAGCAGTTCTTC
v_gene: TRBV6-6; d_gene: TRBD2; j_gene: TRBJ2-7; abundance: -; len: 15; CDR3aa: CASSSPTSGGYEQYF; CDR3nt: TGTGCCAGCAGTTCACCGACTAGCGGGGGGTACGAGCAGTACTTC
v_gene: TRBV11-2; d_gene: TRBD1; j_gene: TRBJ1-3; abundance: -; len: 17; CDR3aa: CASSPYRGPSSGNTIYF; CDR3nt: TGTGCCAGCAGCCCATACAGGGGCCCTAGCTCTGGAAACACCATATATTTT
v_gene: TRBV29-1; d_gene: -; j_gene: TRBJ1-2; abundance: -; len: 15; CDR3aa: CSVEELDSAGYGYTF; CDR3nt: TGCAGCGTTGAAGAACTGGACAGCGCGGGCTATGGCTACACCTTC
v_gene: TRBV19; d_gene: -; j_gene: TRBJ1-1; abundance: -; len: 13; CDR3aa: CASSIGSMQEAFF; CDR3nt: TGTGCCAGTAGTATAGGTAGCATGCAAGAAGCTTTCTTT
v_gene: TRBV6-1; d_gene: -; j_gene: TRBJ1-2; abundance: -; len: 15; CDR3aa: CASSGGDGANYGYTF; CDR3nt: TGTGCCAGCAGTGGGGGGGACGGAGCTAACTATGGCTACACCTTC
v_gene: TRBV6-5; d_gene: TRBD2; j_gene: TRBJ2-1; abundance: few; len: 15; CDR3aa: CASSYGTRPYNEQFF; CDR3nt: TGTGCCAGCAGTTACGGGACTAGACCTTACAATGAGCAGTTCTTC
v_gene: TRBV18; d_gene: -; j_gene: TRBJ2-1; abundance: once; len: 15; CDR3aa: CASSPPGSSYNEQFF; CDR3nt: TGTGCCAGCTCACCACCGGGAAGCTCCTACAATGAGCAGTTCTTC
v_gene: TRBV2; d_gene: -; j_gene: TRBJ1-3; abundance: -; len: 15; CDR3aa: CASILGGSSGNTIYF; CDR3nt: TGTGCCAGCATCCTAGGGGGGAGCTCTGGAAACACCATATATTTT
v_gene: TRBV5-8; d_gene: TRBD2; j_gene: TRBJ2-2; abundance: -; len: 13; CDR3aa: CASSLTAGGRLFF; CDR3nt: TGTGCCAGCAGCTTGACAGCGGGGGGCCGGCTGTTTTTT
v_gene: TRBV5-1; d_gene: -; j_gene: TRBJ2-5; abundance: -; len: 14; CDR3aa: CASSLASYQETQYF; CDR3nt: TGCGCCAGCAGCTTGGCCAGCTATCAGGAGACCCAGTACTTC
v_gene: TRBV29-1; d_gene: -; j_gene: TRBJ2-7; abundance: -; len: 14; CDR3aa: CSVMGRYLLDEQYF; CDR3nt: TGCAGCGTAATGGGGAGGTACCTCTTGGACGAGCAGTACTTC
v_gene: TRBV5-1; d_gene: TRBD1; j_gene: TRBJ1-2; abundance: -; len: 17; CDR3aa: CASSPGQVLLSNYGYTF; CDR3nt: TGCGCCAGCAGCCCGGGACAGGTCCTGCTATCTAACTATGGCTACACCTTC
v_gene: TRBV18; d_gene: -; j_gene: TRBJ1-2; abundance: -; len: 12; CDR3aa: CASSPRSDGYTF; CDR3nt: TGTGCCAGCTCACCTAGAAGTGATGGCTACACCTTC
v_gene: TRBV7-6; d_gene: TRBD2; j_gene: TRBJ2-7; abundance: -; len: 18; CDR3aa: CASSLVASGGSSSYEQYF; CDR3nt: TGTGCCAGCAGCTTAGTGGCAAGCGGGGGTTCTAGCTCCTACGAGCAGTACTTC
v_gene: TRBV7-2; d_gene: -; j_gene: TRBJ1-3; abundance: -; len: 19; CDR3aa: CASSPSASTARTSGNTIYF; CDR3nt: TGTGCCAGCAGCCCCTCGGCCTCGACAGCACGTACATCTGGAAACACCATATATTTT
v_gene: TRBV5-1; d_gene: TRBD1; j_gene: TRBJ1-4; abundance: -; len: 15; CDR3aa: CASSLRGTGYEKLFF; CDR3nt: TGCGCCAGCAGCTTGAGGGGGACAGGGTATGAAAAACTGTTTTTT
v_gene: TRBV12-5; d_gene: TRBD1; j_gene: TRBJ1-5; abundance: -; len: 13; CDR3aa: CASETGFGQPQHF; CDR3nt: TGTGCTAGTGAGACAGGGTTCGGTCAGCCCCAGCATTTT
v_gene: TRBV19; d_gene: TRBD1; j_gene: TRBJ2-3; abundance: once; len: 16; CDR3aa: CASSIDLWDRGDTQYF; CDR3nt: TGTGCCAGTAGTATAGATCTTTGGGACAGGGGAGATACGCAGTATTTT